Included here is one T cell receptor beta chain sequence, with context. The antigen remains undetermined. Bulk tissue was left unsorted, and RNA and DNA were co-extracted from approximately 20-30 mg of it. There are 11 residues in the CDR3. V was clipped by 11 bases and J by 2 bases, with 9 bases between them. Germline V gene lookup returns CDR1 MNHNY and CDR2 SVGAGI (reference sequence). This entry is derived from a study of tumor-infiltrating lymphocytes in primary liver carcinoma. The study, taken as a whole, reports: Compared with blood, tumor repertoires held significantly more in their top 250 clones.

A primer matching the constant region was used to make TCR beta cDNA from approximately 500 ng of total RNA. Three-round nested multiplex PCR performed with slightly modified ARM-PCR produced the TCR beta libraries. A C-beta reverse primer was combined with TRBV1-TRBV30 forward primers in the first two PCR rounds, and each round had around 10 cycles. TCRdb ran MiXCR on the multiplex PCR reads and lists one entry per CDR3 protein. The repertoire holds more than 70,000 distinct CDR3 sequences, roughly 71% seen once, with 26% in the top ten. The clonotype originates from a middle-aged man with primary liver carcinoma and hepatitis B virus infection. The sample taken for sequencing was tumor-adjacent normal liver tissue. V is TRBV6-6 and J is TRBJ1-2; D unclear. In nucleotides, the CDR3 is TGTGCCGGTACGGGGAACTATGGCTACACCTTC. Translation: CAGTGNYGYTF.